The TCR beta chain under discussion was sequenced for a study of yellow fever vaccine responses in identical twins. About this clonotype itself: Antigen specificity is unknown.

Points from the study as a whole: The T cell response to vaccination in identical twins was reportedly partly convergent and partly personalized.

Each CDR3 protein gets one entry after TCRdb re-called the RT-PCR reads with MiXCR. The sample includes about 2,100 distinct CDR3 sequences, roughly 80% of them seen just once. Trimming left V 4 bases short and J 0 bases short, with 7 bases between. CDR3 size: 14 residues. Germline CDR1 is SNHLY and CDR2 is FYNNEI. The clonotype originates from a young woman who received the yellow fever vaccine. The material sequenced was T cells from blood (PBMCs), unsorted or a sorted subset (not recorded which), taken before or after yellow fever vaccination (not recorded which). This chain links TRBV2 with TRBJ2-1; D is perhaps TRBD1 (6 bases). The CDR3 sequence is CASSGQDSYNEQFF. Written as DNA, the CDR3 is TGTGCCAGCAGTGGACAGGACTCCTACAATGAGCAGTTCTTC.